This TCR beta chain appears in the sequencing data of a study of blood T cell repertoires in COVID-19. Across the study: The cDNA or gDNA used as material had been derived from T cells, B-cell-depleted T cells, or PBMCs.

In the original analysis: Estimated nucleated cell counts came from reference gene primer amplification. Here immunoSEQ multiplex PCR was the method, and the copy in TCRdb shows in-frame clones only, minus some. The DNA was the basis for D and trimming; V, J and clone size are from that table. The sample lists tens of thousands of clones, about 86% seen once, with approximately 7.2% in the top ten. The sequenced sample was peripheral blood. This clonotype was obtained from a man aged 45 to 65 with active COVID-19.

The CDR3 sequence: CASSSQFRDRGLLGANVLTF. As DNA, the CDR3 is TGTGCCAGCAGCTCCCAATTCCGGGACAGGGGCCTTTTAGGGGCCAACGTCCTGACTTTC. V gene TRBV9 combines with J gene TRBJ2-6; 10 nucleotides line up with TRBD1. CDR1 and CDR2 from the germline V gene are SGDLS and YYNGEE. The CDR3 covers 20 residues. V lost 4 bases, J lost 4 bases, and 17 bases stayed unmatched. The full variable domain, rest sourced from reference TRBV9 and TRBJ2-6, is DSGVTQTPKHLITATGQRVTLRCSPRSGDLSVYWYQQSLDQGLQFLIQYYNGEERAKGNILERFSAQQFPDLHSELNLSSLELGDSALYFCASSSQFRDRGLLGANVLTFGAGSRLTVL.